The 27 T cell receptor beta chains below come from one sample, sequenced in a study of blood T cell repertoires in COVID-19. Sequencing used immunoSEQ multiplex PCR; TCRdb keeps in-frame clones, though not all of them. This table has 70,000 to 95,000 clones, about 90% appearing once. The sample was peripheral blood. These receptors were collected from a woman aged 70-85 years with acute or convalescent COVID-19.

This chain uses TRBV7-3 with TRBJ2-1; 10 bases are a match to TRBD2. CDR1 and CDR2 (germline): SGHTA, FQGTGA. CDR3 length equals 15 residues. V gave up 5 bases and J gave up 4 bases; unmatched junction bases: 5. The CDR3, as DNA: TGTGCCAGCAGCCCCGGACTAGCGGCTTACAATGAGCAGTTCTTC. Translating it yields CASSPGLAAYNEQFF.

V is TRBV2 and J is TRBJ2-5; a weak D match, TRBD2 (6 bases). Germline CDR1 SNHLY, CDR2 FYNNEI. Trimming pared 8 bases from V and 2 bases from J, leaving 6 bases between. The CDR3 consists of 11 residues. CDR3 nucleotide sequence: TGTGCCAGCGCGGGGCAAGAGACCCAGTACTTC. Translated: CASAGQETQYF. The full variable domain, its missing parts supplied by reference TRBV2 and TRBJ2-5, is EPEVTQTPSHQVTQMGQEVILRCVPISNHLYFYWYRQILGQKVEFLVSFYNNEISEKSEIFDDQFSVERPDGSNFTLKIRSTKLEDSAMYFCASAGQETQYFGPGTRLLVL.

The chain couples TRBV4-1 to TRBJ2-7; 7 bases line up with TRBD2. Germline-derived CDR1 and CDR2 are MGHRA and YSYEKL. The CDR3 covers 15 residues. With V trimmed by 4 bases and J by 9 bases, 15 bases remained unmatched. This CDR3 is CASSPPTSDKVVQYF. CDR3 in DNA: TGCGCCAGCAGCCCTCCTACTAGCGACAAAGTTGTGCAGTACTTC.

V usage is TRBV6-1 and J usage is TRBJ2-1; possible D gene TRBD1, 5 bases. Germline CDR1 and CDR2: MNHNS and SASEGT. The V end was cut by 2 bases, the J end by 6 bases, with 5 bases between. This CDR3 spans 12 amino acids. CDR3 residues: CASSEQGNEQFF. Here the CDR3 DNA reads TGTGCCAGCAGTGAACAGGGCAATGAGCAGTTCTTC.

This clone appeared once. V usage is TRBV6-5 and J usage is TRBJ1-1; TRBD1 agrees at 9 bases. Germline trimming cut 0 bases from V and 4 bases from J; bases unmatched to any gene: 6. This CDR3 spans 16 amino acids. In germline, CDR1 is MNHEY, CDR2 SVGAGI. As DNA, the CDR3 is TGTGCCAGCAGTTACTCGACGGGACAGGGAAGCACTGAAGCTTTCTTT. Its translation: CASSYSTGQGSTEAFF.

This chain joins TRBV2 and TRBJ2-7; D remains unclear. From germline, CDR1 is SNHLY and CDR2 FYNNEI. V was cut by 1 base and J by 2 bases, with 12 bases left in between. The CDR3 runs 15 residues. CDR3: CASSEGPQPAYEQYF. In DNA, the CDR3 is TGTGCCAGCAGTGAAGGGCCACAACCCGCCTACGAGCAGTACTTC.

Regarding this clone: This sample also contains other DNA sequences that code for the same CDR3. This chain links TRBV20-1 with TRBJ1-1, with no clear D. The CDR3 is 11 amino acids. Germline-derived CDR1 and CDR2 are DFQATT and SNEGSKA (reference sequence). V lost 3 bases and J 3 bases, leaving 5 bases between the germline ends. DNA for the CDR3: TGCAGTGCTAGTTCGTACACTGAAGCTTTCTTT. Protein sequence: CSASSYTEAFF.

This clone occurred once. The CDR3 is CASSLNRAQPQHF. CDR3 bases: TGTGCCAGCAGTCTCAACAGGGCTCAGCCCCAGCATTTT. The rearrangement uses TRBV27 and TRBJ1-5; weak D call: TRBD1 (6 bases). Germline CDR1 and CDR2: MNHEY and SMNVEV (reference sequence). V shed 5 bases and J shed 6 bases, with 11 bases lying between them. The CDR3 has 13 residues.

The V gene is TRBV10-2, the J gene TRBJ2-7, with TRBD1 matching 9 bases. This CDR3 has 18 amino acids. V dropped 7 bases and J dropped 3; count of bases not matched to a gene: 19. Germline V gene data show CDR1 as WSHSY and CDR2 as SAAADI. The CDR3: CASMDRDRVNLFYYEQYF. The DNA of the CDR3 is TGCGCCAGCATGGACCGGGACAGGGTTAATTTGTTCTACTACGAGCAGTACTTC.

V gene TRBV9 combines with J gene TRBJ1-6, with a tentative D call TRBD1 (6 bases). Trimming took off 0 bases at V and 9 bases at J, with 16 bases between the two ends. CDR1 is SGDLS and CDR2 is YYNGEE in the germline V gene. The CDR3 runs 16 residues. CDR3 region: CASSVDPGQGVSPLHF. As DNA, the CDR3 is TGTGCCAGCAGCGTAGACCCGGGACAAGGCGTTTCACCCCTCCACTTT.

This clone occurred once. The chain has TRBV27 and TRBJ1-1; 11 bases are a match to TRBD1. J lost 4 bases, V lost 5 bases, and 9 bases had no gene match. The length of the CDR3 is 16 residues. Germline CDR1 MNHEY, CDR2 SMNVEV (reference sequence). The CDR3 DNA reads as TGTGCCAGCAGTGCCCTCGGGACAGGGGGAAGCACTGAAGCTTTCTTT. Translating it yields CASSALGTGGSTEAFF.

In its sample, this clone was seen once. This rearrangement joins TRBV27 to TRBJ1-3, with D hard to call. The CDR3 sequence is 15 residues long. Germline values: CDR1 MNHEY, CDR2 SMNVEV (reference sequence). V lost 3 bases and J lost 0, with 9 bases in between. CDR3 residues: CASSLGSSSGNTIYF. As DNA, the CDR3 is TGTGCCAGCAGTTTGGGCAGTTCCTCTGGAAACACCATATATTTT.

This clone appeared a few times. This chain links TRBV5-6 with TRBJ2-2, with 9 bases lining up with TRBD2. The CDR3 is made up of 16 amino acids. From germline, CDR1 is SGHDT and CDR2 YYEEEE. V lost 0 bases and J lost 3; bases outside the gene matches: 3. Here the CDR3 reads CASSLGLAGYTGELFF. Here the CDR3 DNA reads TGTGCCAGCAGCTTGGGGCTAGCGGGGTACACCGGGGAGCTGTTTTTT. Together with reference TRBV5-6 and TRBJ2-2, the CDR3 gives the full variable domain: DAGVTQSPTHLIKTRGQQVTLRCSPKSGHDTVSWYQQALGQGPQFIFQYYEEEERQRGNFPDRFSGHQFPNYSSELNVNALLLGDSALYLCASSLGLAGYTGELFFGEGSRLTVL.

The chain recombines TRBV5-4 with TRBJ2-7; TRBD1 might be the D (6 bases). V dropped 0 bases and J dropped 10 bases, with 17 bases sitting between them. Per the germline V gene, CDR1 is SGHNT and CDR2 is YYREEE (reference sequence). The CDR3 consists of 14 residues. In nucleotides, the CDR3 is TGTGCCAGCAGCTTGGATAAGGACAGTCGTAGACAGTACTTC. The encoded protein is CASSLDKDSRRQYF.

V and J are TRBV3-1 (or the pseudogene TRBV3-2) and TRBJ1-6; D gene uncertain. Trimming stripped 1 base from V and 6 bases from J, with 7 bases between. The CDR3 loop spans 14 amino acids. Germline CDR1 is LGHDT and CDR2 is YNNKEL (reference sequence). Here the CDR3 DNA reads TGTGCCAGCAGCCAAGTTCAGGTTAATTCACCCCTCCACTTT. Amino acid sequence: CASSQVQVNSPLHF.

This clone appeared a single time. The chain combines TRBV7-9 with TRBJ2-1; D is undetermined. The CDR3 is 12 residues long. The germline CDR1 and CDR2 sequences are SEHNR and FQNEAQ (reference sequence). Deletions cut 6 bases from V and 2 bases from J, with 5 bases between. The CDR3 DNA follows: TGTGCCAGCAGGCTAACCTACAATGAGCAGTTCTTC. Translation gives CASRLTYNEQFF.

CDR3 residues: CASSPLRGQGDYGYTF. The CDR3 nucleotides are TGTGCCAGCTCACCACTTAGAGGACAGGGTGACTATGGCTACACCTTC. This rearrangement joins TRBV18 to TRBJ1-2; 8 positions match TRBD1. CDR3 size: 16 residues. Germline values: CDR1 KGHSH, CDR2 LQKENI. V shed 1 base, J shed 3 bases, and the junction held 7 bases outside the gene matches.

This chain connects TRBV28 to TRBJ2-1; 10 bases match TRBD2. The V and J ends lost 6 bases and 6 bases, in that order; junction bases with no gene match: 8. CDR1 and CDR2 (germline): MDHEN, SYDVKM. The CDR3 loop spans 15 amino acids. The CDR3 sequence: CASSPRLAGSNEQFF. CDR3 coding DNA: TGTGCCAGCAGCCCTAGACTAGCGGGTAGCAATGAGCAGTTCTTC.

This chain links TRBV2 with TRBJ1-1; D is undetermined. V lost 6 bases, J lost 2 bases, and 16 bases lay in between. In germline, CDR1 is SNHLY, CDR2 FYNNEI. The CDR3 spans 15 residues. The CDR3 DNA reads TGTGCCAGCAGCCCTGAGGGAGTTGGAAACACTGAAGCTTTCTTT. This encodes CASSPEGVGNTEAFF.

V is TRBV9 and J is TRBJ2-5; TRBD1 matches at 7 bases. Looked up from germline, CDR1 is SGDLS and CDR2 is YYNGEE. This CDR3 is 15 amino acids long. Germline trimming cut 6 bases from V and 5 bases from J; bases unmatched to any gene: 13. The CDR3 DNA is TGTGCCAGCACACCAGGGGGTAGCCTAATGGAGACCCAGTACTTC. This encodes CASTPGGSLMETQYF.

This chain's CDR3 is CAISVQGDTGELFF. CDR3 DNA: TGTGCCATCAGCGTACAGGGGGACACCGGGGAGCTGTTTTTT. This chain links TRBV10-3 with TRBJ2-2, with TRBD1 identical over 8 bases. This CDR3 comprises 14 residues. The J segment lost 3 bases and the V segment lost 6 bases, leaving 3 bases of the junction unmatched. Per germline, CDR1 ENHRY and CDR2 SYGVKD.

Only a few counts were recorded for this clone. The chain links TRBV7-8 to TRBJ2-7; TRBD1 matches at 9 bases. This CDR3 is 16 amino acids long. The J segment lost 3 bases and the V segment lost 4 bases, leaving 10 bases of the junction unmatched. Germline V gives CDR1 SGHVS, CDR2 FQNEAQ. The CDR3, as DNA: TGTGCCAGCAGCTCAGAAGGGACAGGGACCCTCTACGAGCAGTACTTC. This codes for CASSSEGTGTLYEQYF.

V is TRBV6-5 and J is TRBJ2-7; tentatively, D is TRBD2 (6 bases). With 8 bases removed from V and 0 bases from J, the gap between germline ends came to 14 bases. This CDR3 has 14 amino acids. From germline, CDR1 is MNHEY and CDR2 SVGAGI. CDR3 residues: CASGAGGISYEQYF. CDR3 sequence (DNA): TGTGCCAGCGGGGCCGGAGGGATCTCCTACGAGCAGTACTTC.

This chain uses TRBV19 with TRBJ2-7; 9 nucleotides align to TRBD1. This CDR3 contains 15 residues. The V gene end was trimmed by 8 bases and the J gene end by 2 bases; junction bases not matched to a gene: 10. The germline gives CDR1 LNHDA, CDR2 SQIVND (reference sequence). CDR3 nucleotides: TGTGCCAGTGGAAGGACAGGGGAGGTAACCTACGAGCAGTACTTC. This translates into CASGRTGEVTYEQYF.

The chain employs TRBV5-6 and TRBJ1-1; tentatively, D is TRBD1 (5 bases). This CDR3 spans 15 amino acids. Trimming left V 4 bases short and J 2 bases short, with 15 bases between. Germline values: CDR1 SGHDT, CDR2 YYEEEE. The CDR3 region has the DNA TGTGCCAGCAGCCACCGACGGACAACAAACACTGAAGCTTTCTTT. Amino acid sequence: CASSHRRTTNTEAFF.

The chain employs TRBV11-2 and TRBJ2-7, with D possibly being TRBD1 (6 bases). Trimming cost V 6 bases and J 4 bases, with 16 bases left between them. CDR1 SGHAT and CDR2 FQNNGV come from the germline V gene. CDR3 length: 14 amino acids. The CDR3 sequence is CASRKMRRGYEQYF. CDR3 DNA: TGTGCCAGCAGGAAAATGCGCAGGGGTTACGAGCAGTACTTC.

For the CDR3, the DNA is TGTGCCAGCAGCAGAGACATCCACACTGAAGCTTTCTTT. Amino acids: CASSRDIHTEAFF. V usage is TRBV9 and J usage is TRBJ1-1; no firm D call. Germline V gene data show CDR1 as SGDLS and CDR2 as YYNGEE. The V end lost 4 bases, the J end lost 3 bases, and 10 bases lay between the germline ends. This CDR3 has 13 residues.